Here is one T cell receptor beta chain with its context. The antigen this receptor binds is unknown. The record has no base qualities; no much larger clone is one base away. The library was made by the immunoSEQ multiplex PCR assay. For the multiplex PCR, a mixture combining 60 forward primers for TCR Vbeta segments and 13 reverse primers for TCR Jbeta segments was used. A multiplex PCR assay on genomic DNA amplified the CDR3 region of rearranged TCR beta genes. The amplified TCR beta libraries were sequenced on the Illumina HiSeq System as 87-base-pair reads. The source study handled its data this way. Across the roughly 670 repertoires, a later analysis counted approximately 75 million unique TCR beta chains, roughly 11 million of which were shared by at least two donors. Raw reads were error-corrected and collapsed into unique sequences with a nearest-neighbor algorithm that merged closely related sequences to remove PCR and sequencing errors. V, D and J gene segments were assigned by aligning CDR3 sequences to IMGT reference sequences. For a sequence to be retained, a match of at least six nucleotides to both a V gene segment and a J gene segment was required. Rearrangements were classified as productive when the CDR3 lacked stop codons and remained in frame with V and J, and all other rearrangements were classified as non-productive. Following IMGT convention, CDR3 was defined as the stretch from the second conserved V-encoded cysteine up to the conserved J-encoded phenylalanine. In an earlier analysis of approximately 590 of the donors, sequences lacking an unambiguous match to a single V gene segment were excluded. In an earlier analysis of roughly 600 of the donors, a V segment was called functional when productive rearrangements were above 56.7%, and segregating when the standard deviation between donors exceeded 5%. A statistical classification framework was developed to diagnose cytomegalovirus status using the catalog of TCR beta chain sequences. In a later analysis, TCR nucleotide sequences were compared against IMGT/GENE-DB human TR gene sequences so that V and J genes could be assigned. The TCRdist pipeline was used in a later analysis to assign CDR3 sequences and most-parsimonious VDJ recombination scenarios. A later analysis defined each TCR beta chain by its CDR3 amino acid sequence plus V-gene family, and excluded reads lacking a unique V-gene family. A later analysis removed 592 highly shared, low-generation-probability nucleotide sequences to deal with suspected cross-contamination and a sequencing artifact. For each public chain, a later analysis derived a clonal expansion index from normalized ranks of inferred template counts within each repertoire. In a later analysis, generation probabilities were computed with a VDJ recombination model fitted to out-of-frame rearrangements, and the resulting probabilities were checked against IGoR. In a later analysis, hypergeometric tests were used to score TCR-TCR, TCR-HLA and TCR-CMV co-occurrence, with a repertoire-size bias correction applied to TCR pairs. To estimate false discovery rates, a later analysis permuted the HLA or CMV assignments 20 times. In a later analysis, co-occurring TCRs were grouped with DBSCAN, and TCRdist sequence similarity was added when clustering was performed within HLA-allele-positive subsets. Repertoires with fewer than 30,000 or more than 120,000 public chains, plus five repertoires with anomalous nucleotide sharing, were excluded from co-occurrence clustering. The immuneACCESS repertoire file appears here via TCRdb, limited to in-frame rearrangements. These files lack a portion of the clones; in checked studies, under half of the deficit traces to unresolved V genes, and the cause of the others is not known. The V and J calls and the clone size are those of that table, but D and trimming were determined from the DNA. Present in this sample are about 180,000 clones, just over 75% of which were seen just once. Jointly, the top ten make up 3.5% to 4.5% of the sample.

The sample is drawn from a study of cytomegalovirus exposure and HLA in healthy donors (dated 2017 in TCRdb). Context from the whole study: An earlier analysis of 587 of the donors reported roughly 300 Gb of sequence data and 100 million to 130 million unique TCR beta sequences from roughly 200 million T cells. Because of strong linkage in the cohort, roughly five DR-DQ haplotypes were treated as single units for association and clustering. Among about 360 genotyped donors of the cohort, an average of about 240,000 unique TCR beta nucleotide sequences were sequenced per donor, 15% to 20% of them non-productive. Donor age, sex, ethnicity and CMV serostatus were compiled together with the repertoire data. In an earlier analysis of 550 to 700 of the donors, high-throughput TCR beta sequencing was used to judge whether each TCR beta V gene segment behaved as functional or pseudogenic. A later genetic analysis used genome-wide SNP genotypes for about three fifths of the 666 donors, treating that subset as a discovery cohort. Along with the roughly 700-subject first cohort, a separate validation cohort of 120 different subjects was used. The study combined high-throughput TCR immunosequencing, statistical association of individual TCRs with disease status, and machine learning to predict cytomegalovirus infection status. The genetic ancestry cluster associated with self-reported Caucasian donors included about 81% of the approximately 430 genotyped donors. All discovery cohort repertoires had been generated using a single sequencing platform. The number of typed donors differed by locus: 629-630 for A, B, C, DRB1 and DQB1; 500 to 550 for DQA1; approximately 600 for DPA1; and roughly 450 for DPB1. In a later analysis, previously published TCR beta repertoires from about 670 donors were re-analyzed and high-resolution HLA genotyping was added so that TCR occurrence patterns could be studied. The aim of the study was to test whether cataloging public T cell receptors could identify signatures of past pathogen exposure. Rather than using new phenotypic data, the later analysis identified candidate immune exposures from TCR beta sequences and from how often those sequences occurred across donors. The study used immunosequencing to profile the T cell repertoires of under 700 subjects and linked those repertoires to cytomegalovirus serostatus. HLA typing included class I and class II loci at four-digit resolution. About 300 gigabases of sequencing data and around 87 million unique TCR sequences were included in an early release covering around 600 HLA-typed donors.

The cohort comprised hundreds of healthy bone marrow donors. All cohort members were sampled while nominally healthy, although unrecorded immune exposures were likely present. The donor was CMV seropositive and belonged to the group of a few hundred seropositive cohort members. A peripheral blood sample was collected from each donor, and TCR beta sequencing was performed on peripheral blood mononuclear cells. The Qiagen DNeasy Blood Extraction Kit was used to extract genomic DNA from the blood cell samples. CDR1 MNHNS and CDR2 SASEGT are derived from the germline V gene. Reading from cysteine to phenylalanine, the CDR3 counts 16 amino acids. Left in the record is the CDR3 DNA by itself, 48 bases read in frame from the first base. At the junction V is shortened by 1 base and J by 4 bases, with 17 bases in between. General study outcomes and caveats: Presence/absence analyses assumed roughly uniform sequencing depth across donors, an assumption that may not hold. When HLA alleles, especially DR and DQ, strongly co-occurred, attributing TCR associations to individual alleles was difficult. The cohort was sequenced for TCR beta chains only, and without alpha or paired-chain data the features that could be detected were limited. Correlated functional status among segregating V segments might reflect linkage disequilibrium, but an unknown experimental factor could not be ruled out. Most TCR sequences were seen in very few donors, while some public TCRs were found in many individuals. A later analysis reported that several top co-occurrence clusters appeared linked to parvovirus B19, influenza, CMV and Epstein-Barr virus. Because HLA typing was missing for some donors at each locus, association tests included only the typed subset. In a later genetic analysis, fewer N-insertions in productive TCRs were reported among donors in an Asian-associated ancestry cluster than the roughly 640-donor mean. The classifier was reported to diagnose cytomegalovirus status with high specificity and sensitivity in both the original cohort and the validation cohort. According to the authors, the approach could potentially be generalized to other disease states and immunological phenotypes. A further reported finding was that TCR beta sequences accurately predicted the HLA-A and HLA-B alleles for most subjects in the first cohort. According to a later analysis, most CMV-associated TCR beta chains appeared to be HLA-restricted, and the HLA associations seemed to be driven largely by CMV exposure. For the cohort, immune exposure information was limited to CMV serostatus. Because counts were too low, about 17 rarely observed V segments, including chromosome 9 orphons, were excluded from the earlier analysis of 587 of the donors. Broadly in line with IMGT annotations, most TCR beta V segments showed up in productive rearrangements about 90% or about 30% of the time in an earlier analysis of several hundred of the donors. In a later analysis, TCR association rates were found to vary across HLA loci, with the most associated TCRs seen for DRB1 alleles and the fewest for HLA-C alleles. Because the 87-base-pair reads could not distinguish some IMGT-functional V segments, including TRBV6-2 and TRBV6-3, those segments were excluded. An association between a missense DCLRE1C variant and V-gene and J-gene trimming of TCR beta chains was found in a later genetic analysis and replicated in an independent cohort. The sequencing pipeline was judged likely to have produced a cluster of highly shared sequence variants as a technical artifact. In the study, about 150 TCR beta chains were listed as associated with cytomegalovirus. In a later analysis, 15,000 to 20,000 TCR beta sequences were associated with specific HLA alleles at a false discovery rate of 0.05. A later analysis found that HLA-associated TCR beta chains were more clonally expanded and had lower generation probabilities than equally common non-associated chains. In vitro tests confirmed that a few of the cytomegalovirus-associated TCR beta chains recognize cytomegalovirus antigens.

The sequence derives from an older woman in good health and CMV-seropositive. The sequencing input was PBMCs. The V and J segments used are TRBV6-1 and TRBJ2-7; a tentative D call is TRBD2 (7 bases match). This receptor carries the CDR3 CASSEEVAGARYEQYF. The DNA sequence is TGTGCCAGCAGTGAAGAGGTTGCGGGGGCTCGGTACGAGCAGTACTTC.